This T cell receptor beta chain was obtained from a study of control samples from healthy donors and cancer patients. Repertoires were generated with immunoSEQ multiplex PCR, while TCRdb's copy carries only in-frame clones and drops some. The table has fewer than 500,000 clones, over 75% seen once. CDR1 is SEHNR and CDR2 is FQNEAQ in the germline V gene (reference sequence). This CDR3 contains 14 residues. The V end lost 2 bases, the J end lost 6 bases, and 10 bases lay between the germline ends. This sequence joins TRBV7-9 and TRBJ1-4; D possibly corresponds to TRBD1 (6 bases). The sequenced sample was PBMCs. This clonotype was obtained from a man between 40 and 49 years old with head and neck cancer. The CDR3 DNA follows: TGTGCCAGCAGCTTAAGGGGGGACCATGAAAAACTGTTTTTT. Translated, it gives CASSLRGDHEKLFF. Full variable domain (outside the CDR3, taken from reference TRBV7-9 and TRBJ1-4): DTGVSQNPRHKITKRGQNVTFRCDPISEHNRLYWYRQTLGQGPEFLTYFQNEAQLEKSRLLSDRFSAERPKGSFSTLEIQRTEQGDSAMYLCASSLRGDHEKLFFGSGTQLSVL.